This T cell receptor (beta chain) was captured by sequencing in a study of control samples from healthy donors and cancer patients. The CDR3 is made up of 13 amino acids. Germline V gene data show CDR1 as SGHVS and CDR2 as FQNEAQ. Between the trimmed V and J ends, which lost 5 bases and 6 bases, there was a span of 10 bases. Sequencing was performed with immunoSEQ multiplex PCR; in TCRdb, only in-frame clones are kept and a portion is missing. The sample yields approximately 79,000 clones, around 89% seen once. Material: blood. The rearrangement joins TRBV7-8 to TRBJ2-2; D unresolved. This clonotype was sampled from a man aged 50-59 years in good health. In nucleotides, the CDR3 is TGTGCCAGCAGCCTGTGGCAGGCCGGGGAGCTGTTTTTT. Protein: CASSLWQAGELFF.